Below are 27 T cell receptor beta chains sequenced from a single sample in a study of STAT5B mutations in CD4+ large granular lymphocyte leukemia. Assay used: immunoSEQ multiplex PCR; TCRdb lists only in-frame clones, some missing. In the table there are tens of thousands of clones, 65% to 80% of which are singletons. Specimen: CD4+ T cells from blood buffy coats. These receptors all stem from a human donor in good health.

V usage is TRBV27 and J usage is TRBJ2-1; D possibly matches TRBD1 or TRBD2 (5 bases each). The V gene lost 8 bases and the J gene lost 0 bases, with 17 bases spanning the gap. The CDR3 runs to 16 residues. Germline V gives CDR1 MNHEY, CDR2 SMNVEV (reference sequence). The DNA for the CDR3 is TGTGCCAGCCTTCCGGGGACGCAGCTCTCCTACAATGAGCAGTTCTTC. Translation: CASLPGTQLSYNEQFF.

The chain employs TRBV9 and TRBJ1-2, with 11 bases lining up with TRBD1. Germline V gene lookup returns CDR1 SGDLS and CDR2 YYNGEE. Losses at the gene ends were 2 bases for V and 0 bases for J; bases not matched to a gene: 3. CDR3 length equals 16 residues. The CDR3 sequence: CASSVGTGGTNYGYTF. CDR3 nucleotides: TGTGCCAGCAGCGTTGGGACAGGGGGGACTAACTATGGCTACACCTTC.

The chain has TRBV5-1 and TRBJ1-2, with D unclear. CDR1 is SGHRS and CDR2 is YFSETQ in the germline V gene. V lost 3 bases to trimming and J lost 3 bases, with 12 bases between them. The CDR3 contains 14 residues. The chain's CDR3 is CASSSLSADYGYTF. The CDR3, as DNA: TGCGCCAGCAGCTCCCTTTCGGCGGACTATGGCTACACCTTC.

The J gene is TRBJ2-3, the V gene TRBV6-6, with 11 nucleotides matching TRBD2. The CDR3 length is 16 residues. V dropped 4 bases and J dropped 5; count of bases not matched to a gene: 8. Germline-derived CDR1 and CDR2 are MNHNY and SVGAGI (reference sequence). The CDR3 nucleotides read TGTGCCAGCAGTTCACCGGGACTAGCGGTAGTAGATACGCAGTATTTT. It encodes CASSSPGLAVVDTQYF.

This chain uses TRBV18 with TRBJ1-5; D gene ambiguous. The V gene's germline CDR1 is KGHSH and CDR2 LQKENI. V lost 3 bases, J lost 1 base, and 1 base lay in between. The CDR3 sequence is 12 residues long. The CDR3: CASSPSNQPQHF. The CDR3 DNA is TGTGCCAGCTCACCCAGCAATCAGCCCCAGCATTTT.

For this clone: One end of the junction varies from germline; a read error may be responsible. The chain combines TRBV7-2 with TRBJ2-7, with a weak D call TRBD1 (6 bases). Germline loops: CDR1 SGHTA, CDR2 FQGNSA. CDR3 size: 14 residues. This CDR3 reads CASSLARQVYGQYF. In DNA form, the CDR3 reads TGTGCCAGCAGCTTAGCTAGACAGGTCTACGGGCAGTACTTC. The complete variable domain, with remaining parts taken from reference TRBV7-2 and TRBJ2-7, reads GAGVSQSPSNKVTEKGKDVELRCDPISGHTALYWYRQSLGQGLEFLIYFQGNSAPDKSGLPSDRFSAERTGGSVSTLTIQRTQQEDSAVYLCASSLARQVYGQYFGPGTRLTVT.

The chain uses TRBV5-6 and TRBJ2-7, with D perhaps matching TRBD1 or TRBD2 (5 bases each). In germline, CDR1 is SGHDT, CDR2 YYEEEE. The CDR3 length is 15 residues. Trimming shortened V by 2 bases and J by 0 bases, and 12 bases separated the two germline ends. The CDR3 region is CASSFLAGSSYEQYV. CDR3 nucleotides: TGTGCCAGCAGCTTTTTGGCAGGGAGCTCCTACGAGCAGTACGTC.

The chain is built from TRBV7-2 and TRBJ2-2, with 9 bases lining up with TRBD2. Trimming took 5 bases from V and 6 from J; bases not matched to a gene: 10. The CDR3 totals 16 residues. Germline V gene data show CDR1 as SGHTA and CDR2 as FQGNSA. CDR3 nucleotides: TGTGCCAGCAGCCCTATCGCGGGGGGGGGATCCGGGGAGCTGTTTTTT. Translating it yields CASSPIAGGGSGELFF.

The chain combines TRBV7-2 with TRBJ1-1; D not resolved. V was clipped by 5 bases and J by 4 bases, with 8 bases between them. Germline values: CDR1 SGHTA, CDR2 FQGNSA. CDR3 length: 12 residues. This chain's CDR3 is CASSRVGTEAFF. DNA for the CDR3: TGTGCCAGCAGCCGCGTAGGCACTGAAGCTTTCTTT.

The rearrangement uses TRBV28 and TRBJ1-1, with 8 bases lining up with TRBD1. This CDR3 spans 15 amino acids. The ends lost 3 bases at V and 1 base at J; junction bases unmatched: 4. Germline-derived CDR1 and CDR2 are MDHEN and SYDVKM. CDR3 loop: CASSLRTGQNTEAFF. DNA of the CDR3: TGTGCCAGCAGTTTGAGGACAGGGCAGAACACTGAAGCTTTCTTT.

In this sample, this clone turned up a few times. CDR3 sequence reads: CASSPPESYGYTF. CDR3 nucleotides: TGTGCCAGCTCACCCCCCGAGAGCTATGGCTACACCTTC. The J gene is TRBJ1-2, the V gene TRBV18; no definite D call. The CDR3 is 13 residues long. The germline CDR1 and CDR2 sequences are KGHSH and LQKENI. The germline V and J ends were trimmed by 3 bases and 4 bases, with 9 bases remaining between them.

The chain uses TRBV2 and TRBJ1-1; D is perhaps TRBD1 (5 bases). Trimming stripped 8 bases from V and 4 bases from J, with 17 bases between. Germline CDR1 and CDR2: SNHLY and FYNNEI. CDR3 length: 14 residues. The CDR3 protein is CASSRVSLGTEAFF. The CDR3 DNA is TGTGCCAGCTCCAGGGTATCCCTTGGCACTGAAGCTTTCTTT.

DNA for the CDR3: TGTGCCAGCAGTCCCAGCGGGGACACTGAAGCTTTCTTT. Translating gives CASSPSGDTEAFF. The rearrangement uses TRBV7-2 and TRBJ1-1; no definite D call. Trimming took 6 bases from V and 3 from J, leaving 11 bases between them. The CDR3 totals 13 residues. Germline CDR1 is SGHTA and CDR2 is FQGNSA.

This chain joins TRBV4-3 and TRBJ1-6; TRBD1 matches at 10 bases. J was trimmed by 6 bases and V by 4 bases; bases with no gene match: 0. Germline CDR1 is LGHNA and CDR2 is YSLEER. CDR3 size: 14 residues. This CDR3 reads CASSRTGGNSPLHF. CDR3 sequence (DNA): TGCGCCAGCAGCCGGACAGGGGGTAATTCACCCCTCCACTTT.

This rearrangement joins TRBV19 to TRBJ1-4, with 7 nucleotides matching TRBD1. Unmatched junction bases numbered 3, after V lost 4 bases and J lost 4 bases. The germline V gene has CDR1 LNHDA and CDR2 SQIVND (reference sequence). This CDR3 spans 14 amino acids. CDR3 DNA: TGTGCCAGTAGTACGACAGGGCTTAATGAAAAACTGTTTTTT. Translating it yields CASSTTGLNEKLFF.

The chain recombines TRBV11-3 with TRBJ2-1, with TRBD2 identical over 13 bases. In germline, CDR1 is SGHNT, CDR2 YENEEA. The CDR3 is made up of 18 amino acids. Trimming took 1 base from V and 4 from J; bases not matched to a gene: 7. The CDR3 DNA follows: TGTGCCAGCAGCTTAGGTGAGGGGACTAGCGGGGAGTACAATGAGCAGTTCTTC. It yields the protein CASSLGEGTSGEYNEQFF.

The chain employs TRBV7-9 and TRBJ2-2; maybe TRBD1 (6 bases). This CDR3 is 14 amino acids long. Germline values: CDR1 SEHNR, CDR2 FQNEAQ (reference sequence). Between the trimmed V and J ends, which lost 6 bases and 1 base, there was a span of 9 bases. In DNA form, the CDR3 reads TGTGCCAGCAGGGAACAGGGGAACACCGGGGAGCTGTTTTTT. It encodes CASREQGNTGELFF.

A few counts support this clone. V and J are TRBV7-9 and TRBJ1-5; 10 nucleotides match TRBD1. Trimming at V came to 5 bases and at J to 3 bases, leaving 4 bases not matched to a gene. CDR1 is SEHNR, CDR2 FQNEAQ, per germline (reference sequence). This CDR3 region has 15 residues. The chain's CDR3 is CASSRGQGINQPQHF. CDR3 DNA sequence: TGTGCCAGCAGCCGGGGACAGGGGATCAATCAGCCCCAGCATTTT.

This clone was counted between two and nine times. The rearrangement links TRBV6-6 to TRBJ1-1, with D hard to call. Germline assignment: CDR1 MNHNY and CDR2 SVGAGI (reference sequence). CDR3 length equals 12 residues. The V end lost 6 bases, the J end lost 7 bases, and 12 bases lay between the germline ends. The CDR3: CASSLADGEAFF. The CDR3 region has the DNA TGTGCCAGCAGCCTCGCGGACGGTGAAGCTTTCTTT.

V usage is TRBV5-1 and J usage is TRBJ2-1, with a tentative D call TRBD2 (6 bases). CDR3 size: 16 residues. V gave up 3 bases and J gave up 0 bases, with 13 bases separating them. CDR1 and CDR2 from the germline V gene are SGHRS and YFSETQ. This CDR3 is CASSSLAGSSYNEQFF. CDR3 sequence (DNA): TGCGCCAGCAGCTCCCTGGCGGGGAGCTCCTACAATGAGCAGTTCTTC.

CDR3 loop: CASSPIWGGGGNEQFF. CDR3 nucleotides: TGTGCCAGCAGCCCCATCTGGGGCGGGGGGGGGAATGAGCAGTTCTTC. The chain uses TRBV5-6 and TRBJ2-1; 9 bases line up with TRBD2. The CDR3 loop spans 16 amino acids. Germline trimming cut 4 bases from V and 7 bases from J; bases unmatched to any gene: 12. CDR1 and CDR2 (germline): SGHDT, YYEEEE. The full variable domain, in which reference TRBV5-6 and TRBJ2-1 provide the parts outside the CDR3, is DAGVTQSPTHLIKTRGQQVTLRCSPKSGHDTVSWYQQALGQGPQFIFQYYEEEERQRGNFPDRFSGHQFPNYSSELNVNALLLGDSALYLCASSPIWGGGGNEQFFGPGTRLTVL.

The DNA for the CDR3 is TGTGCCAGCAGCTTAGGAGTGTTGTATGGGCGAGAGAGCGGGGAGCTGTTTTTT. Its translation is CASSLGVLYGRESGELFF. The chain has TRBV11-3 and TRBJ2-2; D is unclear. The ends were cut back, 1 base at V and 7 bases at J, with 22 bases in the middle. Per the germline V gene, CDR1 is SGHNT and CDR2 is YENEEA. The CDR3 is made up of 18 amino acids.

In DNA form, the CDR3 reads TGTGCCAGCAGGCAGGGACAGGGGGCTACCGGGGAGCTGTTTTTT. Residues: CASRQGQGATGELFF. This chain uses TRBV5-4 with TRBJ2-2; 12 bases agree with TRBD1. The V gene end was trimmed by 5 bases and the J gene end by 5 bases; junction bases not matched to a gene: 4. The CDR3 has 15 amino acids. The germline V gene encodes CDR1 SGHNT and CDR2 YYREEE (reference sequence).

V usage is TRBV18 and J usage is TRBJ2-5, with 8 bases identical to TRBD1. Per the germline V gene, CDR1 is KGHSH and CDR2 is LQKENI. V trimming: 2 bases; J trimming: 3 bases; junction bases outside the gene matches: 5. The CDR3 covers 15 residues. The CDR3 coding sequence is TGTGCCAGCTCACCATGGGCAGGGGGCGAAGAGACCCAGTACTTC. Its translation: CASSPWAGGEETQYF.

V and J are TRBV5-1 and TRBJ2-3, with TRBD1 matching 8 bases. Unmatched junction bases numbered 6, after V lost 4 bases and J lost 2 bases. Per germline, CDR1 SGHRS and CDR2 YFSETQ. The CDR3 extends over 15 amino acids. CDR3 region: CASSPPTGATDTQYF. CDR3 nucleotides: TGCGCCAGCAGCCCCCCGACAGGGGCCACAGATACGCAGTATTTT.

J is TRBJ2-3 and V is TRBV11-2; the match to TRBD2 covers 8 bases. Germline V CDR1 and CDR2: SGHAT, FQNNGV. CDR3 length: 16 amino acids. V shed 5 bases, J shed 4 bases, and the junction held 11 bases outside the gene matches. CDR3 residues: CASSGPGGQGADTQYF. The CDR3 DNA reads TGTGCCAGCAGCGGACCGGGGGGGCAGGGAGCAGATACGCAGTATTTT.

The CDR3 protein is CASRQLVGNGYTF. The CDR3 DNA is TGTGCCAGCAGGCAATTGGTGGGGAATGGCTACACCTTC. The J gene is TRBJ1-2, the V gene TRBV7-9; D call uncertain. This CDR3 spans 13 amino acids. V shed 6 bases and J shed 6 bases, with 14 bases lying between them. The germline CDR1 and CDR2 sequences are SEHNR and FQNEAQ (reference sequence).